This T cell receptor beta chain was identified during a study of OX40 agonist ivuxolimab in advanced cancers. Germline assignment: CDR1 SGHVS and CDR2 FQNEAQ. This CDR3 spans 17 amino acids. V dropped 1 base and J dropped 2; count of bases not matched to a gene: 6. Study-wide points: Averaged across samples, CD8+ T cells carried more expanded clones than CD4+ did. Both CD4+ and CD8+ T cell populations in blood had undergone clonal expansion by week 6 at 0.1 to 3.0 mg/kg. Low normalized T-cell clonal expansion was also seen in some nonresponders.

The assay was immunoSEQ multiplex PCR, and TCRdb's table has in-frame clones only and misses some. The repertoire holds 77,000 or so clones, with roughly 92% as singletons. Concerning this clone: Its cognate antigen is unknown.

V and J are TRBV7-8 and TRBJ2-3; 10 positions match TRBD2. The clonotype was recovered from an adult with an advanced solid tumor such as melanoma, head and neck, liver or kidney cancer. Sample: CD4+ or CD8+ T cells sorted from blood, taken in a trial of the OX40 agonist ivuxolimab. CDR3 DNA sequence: TGTGCCAGCAGCTTAGGTGCTAGCGGGGGACTCACAGATACGCAGTATTTT. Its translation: CASSLGASGGLTDTQYF.